The clone carrying this T cell receptor (beta chain) was seen just once. Its specificity is unknown. The conserved final phenylalanine or tryptophan is absent from the CDR3, which likely points to a read error. No DNA is shown, since the ends of the CDR3 on it are uncertain; the CDR3 is the one TCRdb lists. Sequencing was done on patients that had shown CD8+CD57+ cell expansion by flow cytometry. Patients were treatment-naive when blood was sampled. The data were obtained in a study of CD8+CD57+ T cells in acquired aplastic anemia. The wider study: The mean DNA yield obtained from sorted CD4+ and CD8+ cells came to 3 to 3.5 ug.

The germline V gene has CDR1 SEHNR and CDR2 FQNEAQ (reference sequence). Ends included, the CDR3 has 13 residues. General observations from the study: Common to patients and controls were 25 to 30 CD8+ CDR3 sequences.

For CDR3 and TCR beta VDJ profiling, genomic DNA was the template used. TCRdb called the reads again in MiXCR, with one record for every CDR3 protein. The sample comprises hundreds of thousands of distinct CDR3 sequences, around 82% of which are singletons, and 35% to 50% rests with the top ten. This chain uses TRBV7-9 with TRBJ1-2. Sample: sorted CD4+, CD8+, or CD8+CD57+ T cells (not recorded which) from PBMCs. This receptor was identified in a human donor with aplastic anemia. The chain's CDR3 is CASSQEGLAGNNE.